The 23 T cell receptor beta chains presented below share a single source sample, sequenced in a study of T-cell reconstitution after alpha-beta-depleted transplantation in children. The library targeted TCRbeta and was prepared with unique molecular identifiers. Each CDR3 protein is one row after TCRdb ran MiXCR on the PCR reads. This table has around 370,000 distinct CDR3 sequences, about a tenth appearing once. The specimen was PBMCs from the stem cell graft donor, collected from the stem cell graft. Receptors originate from a human donor who donated a stem cell graft to a child with acute lymphoblastic leukemia.

This clonotype has just a few counts. This chain joins TRBV9 and TRBJ2-3; TRBD2 aligns across 7 bases. This CDR3 spans 15 amino acids. Germline loops: CDR1 SGDLS, CDR2 YYNGEE. Unmatched junction bases numbered 1, after V lost 0 bases and J lost 0 bases. CDR3 sequence (DNA): TGTGCCAGCAGCGTAGTTAGCGGGAGCACAGATACGCAGTATTTT. Protein: CASSVVSGSTDTQYF. Based on the CDR3 plus reference TRBV9 and TRBJ2-3, the full variable domain is DSGVTQTPKHLITATGQRVTLRCSPRSGDLSVYWYQQSLDQGLQFLIQYYNGEERAKGNILERFSAQQFPDLHSELNLSSLELGDSALYFCASSVVSGSTDTQYFGPGTRLTVL.

The V call is TRBV12-3 or TRBV12-4, the J call TRBJ2-3; D gene unclear. Trimming left V 7 bases short and J 1 base short, with 15 bases between. The CDR3 covers 15 residues. The CDR3 nucleotides are TGTGCCAGCAACCAACAACCAGACGGCACAGATACGCAGTATTTT. Translated, it gives CASNQQPDGTDTQYF.

This chain links TRBV11-2 with TRBJ2-3; unclear D gene. V was pared by 4 bases and J by 2 bases, with 7 bases between. Germline V CDR1 and CDR2: SGHAT, FQNNGV. The CDR3 has 13 amino acids. The CDR3 here is CASSSDPTDTQYF. CDR3 nucleotides: TGTGCCAGCAGCTCGGACCCCACAGATACGCAGTATTTT.

This clonotype appeared a few times. V and J are TRBV4-2 and TRBJ2-3; 10 bases agree with TRBD2. V lost 0 bases to trimming and J lost 3 bases; unmatched junction nucleotides: 12. Germline-derived CDR1 and CDR2 are LGHNA and YNFKEQ. This CDR3 comprises 19 residues. This CDR3 is CASSQDHAGTSAVTDTQYF. CDR3 nucleotides: TGTGCCAGCAGCCAAGACCATGCCGGGACTAGCGCTGTAACAGATACGCAGTATTTT.

For the CDR3, the DNA is TGTGCCAGCAGTTTAATTGTAGCGGGAGACGAGCAGTTCTTC. As protein: CASSLIVAGDEQFF. The rearrangement uses TRBV28 and TRBJ2-1, with 9 bases fitting TRBD2. V lost 2 bases to trimming and J lost 10 bases; unmatched junction nucleotides: 6. This CDR3 has 14 residues. From germline, CDR1 is MDHEN and CDR2 SYDVKM.

The V and J genes are TRBV20-1 and TRBJ2-1, with D perhaps TRBD1 (6 bases). V was cut by 4 bases and J by 7 bases, with 11 bases left in between. The germline CDR1 and CDR2 sequences are DFQATT and SNEGSKA (reference sequence). This CDR3 is built from 12 residues. The CDR3 loop reads CSAKLQGNEQFF. CDR3 bases: TGCAGTGCTAAACTACAGGGTAATGAGCAGTTCTTC.

Many counts were recorded for this clonotype. The chain uses TRBV4-3 and TRBJ1-5; D may be TRBD1 (5 bases). The CDR3 consists of 15 residues. The germline gives CDR1 LGHNA, CDR2 YSLEER. The V and J ends lost 3 bases and 6 bases respectively, with 15 bases between them. CDR3 sequence reads: CASSQMVGAGQPQHF. The CDR3 nucleotides are TGCGCCAGCAGCCAGATGGTAGGGGCAGGTCAGCCCCAGCATTTT.

J is TRBJ1-5 and V is TRBV6-1; TRBD1 matches at 9 bases. Losses at the gene ends were 10 bases for V and 2 bases for J; bases not matched to a gene: 12. The CDR3 length is 16 residues. Germline CDR1 MNHNS, CDR2 SASEGT. The CDR3 sequence: CATITGGARGNQPQHF. In DNA form, the CDR3 reads TGTGCCACTATAACAGGGGGCGCAAGGGGCAATCAGCCCCAGCATTTT.

This clonotype was recorded at least ten times. This rearrangement joins TRBV12-3 or TRBV12-4 to TRBJ1-1; D call uncertain. The CDR3 length is 12 residues. V lost 7 bases and J 1 base, leaving 7 bases between the germline ends. The CDR3 nucleotides are TGTGCCAGCACCCTGGGGAACACTGAAGCTTTCTTT. As protein: CASTLGNTEAFF.

The table lists this clonotype with a few counts. The chain links TRBV6-2 or TRBV6-3 to TRBJ2-7, with TRBD1 matching 7 bases. The CDR3 consists of 12 residues. Germline loops: CDR1 MNHEY, CDR2 SVGEGT. V gave up 5 bases and J gave up 7 bases; unmatched junction bases: 5. In DNA, the CDR3 is TGTGCCAGCAGTATCGGGACAGTTGAGCAGTACTTC. Its translation: CASSIGTVEQYF.

This clonotype was picked up a small number of times. The rearrangement links TRBV4-2 to TRBJ1-5; D not certain. This CDR3 has 13 amino acids. V lost 4 bases and J 2 bases, leaving 6 bases between the germline ends. Germline CDR1 and CDR2: LGHNA and YNFKEQ. CDR3 coding DNA: TGTGCCAGCAGCCGGGAACGCAATCAGCCCCAGCATTTT. It yields the protein CASSRERNQPQHF.

The chain joins TRBV7-9 to TRBJ2-5, with 7 bases identical to TRBD1. The V segment lost 5 bases and the J segment 7 bases; nucleotides outside the gene matches: 7. The CDR3 has 13 amino acids. The germline CDR1 and CDR2 sequences are SEHNR and FQNEAQ (reference sequence). Written as DNA, the CDR3 is TGTGCCAGCAGCGTAGGACAGGTTGGGACCCAGTACTTC. It is translated as CASSVGQVGTQYF.

At least ten counts were recorded for this clonotype. This sequence joins TRBV28 and TRBJ2-7; 14 bases are a match to TRBD2. This CDR3 is 16 amino acids long. The germline CDR1 and CDR2 sequences are MDHEN and SYDVKM. V lost 6 bases to trimming and J lost 7 bases; unmatched junction nucleotides: 11. CDR3 protein: CASRIQGLAGVGEQYF. Here the CDR3 DNA reads TGTGCCAGCAGGATCCAGGGACTAGCGGGAGTTGGGGAGCAGTACTTC.

The V gene is TRBV7-9, the J gene TRBJ2-7; 8 positions agree with TRBD1. From germline, CDR1 is SEHNR and CDR2 FQNEAQ (reference sequence). J lost 0 bases, V lost 1 base, and 2 bases had no gene match. CDR3 size: 15 residues. CDR3 DNA: TGTGCCAGCAGCTTAGGGACAGGGACCTCCTACGAGCAGTACTTC. This gives the protein CASSLGTGTSYEQYF.

The rearrangement joins TRBV4-3 to TRBJ2-3; D unclear. The CDR3 has 13 amino acids. From germline, CDR1 is LGHNA and CDR2 YSLEER. V lost 3 bases and J 2 bases, leaving 6 bases between the germline ends. CDR3 nucleotides: TGCGCCAGCAGCCAGTATTACACAGATACGCAGTATTTT. Its translation is CASSQYYTDTQYF.

This clonotype appeared many times. The chain employs TRBV10-3 and TRBJ2-7; possibly TRBD2 for D (5 bases). This CDR3 contains 11 residues. Per the germline V gene, CDR1 is ENHRY and CDR2 is SYGVKD. With 10 bases removed from V and 1 base from J, the gap between germline ends came to 8 bases. DNA for the CDR3: TGTGCCAGCCGGGATTCCTACGAGCAGTACTTC. Its protein product is CASRDSYEQYF.

This clonotype was seen a handful of times. The V call is TRBV2, the J call TRBJ1-2; the D gene is possibly TRBD1 (6 bases). V was pared by 5 bases and J by 2 bases, with 15 bases between. The germline CDR1 and CDR2 sequences are SNHLY and FYNNEI. This CDR3 contains 15 residues. The CDR3 DNA follows: TGTGCCAGCAGTCGATTCGACAGGCCCAACTATGGCTACACCTTC. Translating it yields CASSRFDRPNYGYTF. The full variable domain, in which reference TRBV2 and TRBJ1-2 provide the parts outside the CDR3, is EPEVTQTPSHQVTQMGQEVILRCVPISNHLYFYWYRQILGQKVEFLVSFYNNEISEKSEIFDDQFSVERPDGSNFTLKIRSTKLEDSAMYFCASSRFDRPNYGYTFGSGTRLTVV.

The rearrangement joins TRBV5-6 to TRBJ2-1; D is uncertain. The CDR3 runs 12 residues. V gave up 1 base and J gave up 7 bases, with 6 bases separating them. Germline V gene lookup returns CDR1 SGHDT and CDR2 YYEEEE. The CDR3, as DNA: TGTGCCAGCAGCTTGTTGGCAAATGAGCAGTTCTTC. It codes for CASSLLANEQFF.

This clonotype was seen only a few times. The chain couples TRBV7-8 to TRBJ2-3; D ambiguous. CDR1 is SGHVS and CDR2 is FQNEAQ in the germline V gene. Trimming pared 4 bases from V and 2 bases from J, leaving 10 bases between. This CDR3 region has 14 residues. The CDR3 nucleotides read TGTGCCAGCAGCTGGGGATCCGCCACAGATACGCAGTATTTT. Translation gives CASSWGSATDTQYF.

This clonotype was observed a handful of times. The genes are TRBV6-2 or TRBV6-3 and TRBJ2-1, with TRBD2 matching over 9 bases. Germline trimming cut 2 bases from V and 4 bases from J; bases unmatched to any gene: 9. The CDR3 extends over 17 amino acids. Germline V gene data show CDR1 as MNHEY and CDR2 as SVGEGT. This CDR3 is CASSYDPFLAGYNEQFF. CDR3 coding DNA: TGTGCCAGCAGTTACGACCCTTTCCTAGCGGGATACAATGAGCAGTTCTTC.

The chain joins TRBV27 to TRBJ2-7; the match to TRBD2 covers 10 bases. J lost 2 bases, V lost 2 bases, and 6 bases had no gene match. The germline gives CDR1 MNHEY, CDR2 SMNVEV (reference sequence). The CDR3 consists of 16 residues. CDR3 DNA sequence: TGTGCCAGCAGTTTAACCCCACTAGCGGGACCCTACGAGCAGTACTTC. Translation: CASSLTPLAGPYEQYF.

This clonotype was observed a few times. V gene TRBV7-6 combines with J gene TRBJ1-4; 10 nucleotides line up with TRBD1. CDR3 length: 15 residues. V gave up 2 bases and J gave up 8 bases; unmatched junction bases: 5. Per the germline V gene, CDR1 is SGHVS and CDR2 is FNYEAQ. The CDR3 coding sequence is TGTGCCAGCAGCTTAACTGGGACAGGGGCCGAAAAACTGTTTTTT. This translates into CASSLTGTGAEKLFF.

This chain joins TRBV9 and TRBJ1-6; 9 nucleotides agree with TRBD1. Germline assignment: CDR1 SGDLS and CDR2 YYNGEE. V shed 3 bases, J shed 4 bases, and the junction held 2 bases outside the gene matches. There are 15 residues in the CDR3. This chain's CDR3 is CASSAGTGYNSPLHF. Written as DNA, the CDR3 is TGTGCCAGCAGCGCAGGGACAGGGTATAATTCACCCCTCCACTTT.